This T cell receptor (beta chain) was retrieved from a study of blood T cells in healthy people across ages. V was cut by 10 bases and J by 2 bases, with 16 bases left in between. The CDR3 sequence is 14 residues long. Per germline, CDR1 SGHTA and CDR2 FQGTGA. For the second PCR, which ran for about 6 to 11 cycles, a sample-barcoded 5' primer and a J-beta primer mix were used. Each cDNA molecule, via a template-switch adaptor with 12 random nucleotides, was tagged. TCRdb reprocessed the 5' RACE reads via MiXCR and lists one record per CDR3 protein. There are more than 500,000 distinct CDR3 sequences in the sample; 25% to 30% occur only once, and about a fifth lies in the top ten. This clonotype was seen only a few times. Per-sample yields of isolated PBMCs were at least 6 million.

Sequenced: blood. This clonotype originated in a woman between 70 and 85 years old in good health. V gene TRBV7-3 combines with J gene TRBJ2-3; D is tentatively TRBD1 or TRBD2 (5 bases each). The chain's CDR3 is CATSPGRHTDTQYF. The CDR3 region has the DNA TGTGCCACCTCGCCGGGACGACACACAGATACGCAGTATTTT.